This paragraph covers one T cell receptor (beta chain) sequence. Its antigen remains unknown. This record belongs to a study of T cell responses to AZD1222 COVID-19 vaccine. Broader study findings: Reportedly, nearly half the spike-specific TCRs target unmutated variant regions. Spike-specific TCR breadth and depth rose after two AZD1222 doses.

Generated by immunoSEQ multiplex PCR, the TCRdb table keeps only in-frame clones and is missing some. The profile shows 130,000 to 150,000 clones, 92% of them singletons. Germline lookup yields CDR1 SGHRS and CDR2 YFSETQ. V shed 3 bases, J shed 3 bases, and the junction held 4 bases outside the gene matches. This CDR3 is built from 15 residues. The receptor comes from an adult in good health. V is TRBV5-1 and J is TRBJ1-5; 9 bases map to TRBD1. The specimen comprised peripheral blood, sampled on day 0 of AZD1222 vaccination. CDR3: CASSSGTGHNQPQHF. The CDR3 DNA is TGCGCCAGCAGCTCGGGGACAGGGCACAATCAGCCCCAGCATTTT.